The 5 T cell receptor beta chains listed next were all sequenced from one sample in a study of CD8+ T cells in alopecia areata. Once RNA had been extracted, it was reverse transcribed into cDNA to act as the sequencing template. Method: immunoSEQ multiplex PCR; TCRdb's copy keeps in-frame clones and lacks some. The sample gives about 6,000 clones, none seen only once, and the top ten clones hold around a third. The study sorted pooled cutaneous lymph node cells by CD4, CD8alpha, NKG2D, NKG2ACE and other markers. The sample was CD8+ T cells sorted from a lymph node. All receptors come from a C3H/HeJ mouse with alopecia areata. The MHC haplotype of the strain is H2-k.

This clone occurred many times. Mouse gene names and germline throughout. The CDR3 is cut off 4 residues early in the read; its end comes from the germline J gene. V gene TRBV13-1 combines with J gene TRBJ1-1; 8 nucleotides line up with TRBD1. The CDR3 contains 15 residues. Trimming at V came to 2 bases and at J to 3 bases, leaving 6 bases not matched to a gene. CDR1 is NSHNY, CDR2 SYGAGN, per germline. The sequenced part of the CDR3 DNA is TGTGCCAGCAGTGACGACAGGGGCAGGGACACA. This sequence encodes CASSDDRGRDT. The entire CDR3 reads CASSDDRGRDTEVFF.

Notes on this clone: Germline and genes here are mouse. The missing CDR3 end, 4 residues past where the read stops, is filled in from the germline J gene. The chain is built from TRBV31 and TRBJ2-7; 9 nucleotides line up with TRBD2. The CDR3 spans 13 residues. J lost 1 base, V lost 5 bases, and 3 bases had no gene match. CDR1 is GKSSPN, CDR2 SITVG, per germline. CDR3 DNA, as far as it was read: TGTGCCTGGGCCGGGACTGGGTCCTAT. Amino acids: CAWAGTGSY. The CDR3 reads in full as CAWAGTGSYEQYF.

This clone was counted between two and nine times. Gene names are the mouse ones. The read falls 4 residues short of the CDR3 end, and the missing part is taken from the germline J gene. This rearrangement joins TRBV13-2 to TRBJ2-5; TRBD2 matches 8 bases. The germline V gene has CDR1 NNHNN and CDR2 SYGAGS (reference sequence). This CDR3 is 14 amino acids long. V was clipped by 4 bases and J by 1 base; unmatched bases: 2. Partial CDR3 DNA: TGTGCCAGCGGTCCCTGGGGGGACCAAGAC. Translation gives CASGPWGDQD. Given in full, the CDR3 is CASGPWGDQDTQYF.

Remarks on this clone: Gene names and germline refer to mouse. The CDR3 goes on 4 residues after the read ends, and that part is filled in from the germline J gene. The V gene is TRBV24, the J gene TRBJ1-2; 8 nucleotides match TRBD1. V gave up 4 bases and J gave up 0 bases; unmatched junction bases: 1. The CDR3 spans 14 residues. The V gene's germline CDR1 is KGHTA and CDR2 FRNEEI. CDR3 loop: CASSPDRANSDYTF. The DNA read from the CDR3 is TGTGCCAGCAGTCCGGACAGGGCAAACTCC.

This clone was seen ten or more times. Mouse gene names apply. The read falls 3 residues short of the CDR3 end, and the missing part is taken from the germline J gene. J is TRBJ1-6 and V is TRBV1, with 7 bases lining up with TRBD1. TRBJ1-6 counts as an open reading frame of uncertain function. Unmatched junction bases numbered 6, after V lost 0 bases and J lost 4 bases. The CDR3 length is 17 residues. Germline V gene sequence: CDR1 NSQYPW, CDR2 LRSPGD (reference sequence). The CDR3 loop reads CTCSADLGQKYNSPLYF. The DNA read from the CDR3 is TGCACCTGCAGTGCAGATTTGGGACAGAAATATAATTCGCCC.